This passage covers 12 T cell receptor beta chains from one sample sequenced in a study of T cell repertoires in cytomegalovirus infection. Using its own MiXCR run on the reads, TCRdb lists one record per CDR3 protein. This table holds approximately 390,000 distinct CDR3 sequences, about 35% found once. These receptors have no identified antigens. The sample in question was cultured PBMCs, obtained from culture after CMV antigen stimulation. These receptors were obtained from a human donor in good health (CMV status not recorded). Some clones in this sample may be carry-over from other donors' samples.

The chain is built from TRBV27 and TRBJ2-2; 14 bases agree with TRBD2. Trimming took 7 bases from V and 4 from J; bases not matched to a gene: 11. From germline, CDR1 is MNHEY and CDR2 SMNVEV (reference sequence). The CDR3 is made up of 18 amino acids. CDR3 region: CASTLATTSGRVTGELFF. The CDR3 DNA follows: TGTGCCAGCACCTTGGCCACGACTAGCGGGAGGGTCACCGGGGAGCTGTTTTTT.

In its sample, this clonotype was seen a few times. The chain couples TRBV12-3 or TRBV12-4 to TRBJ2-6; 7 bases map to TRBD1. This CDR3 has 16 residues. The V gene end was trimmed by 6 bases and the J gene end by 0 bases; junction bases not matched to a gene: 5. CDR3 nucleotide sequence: TGTGCCAGCAGGTACTACAGGGGCTCTGGGGCCAACGTCCTGACTTTC. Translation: CASRYYRGSGANVLTF.

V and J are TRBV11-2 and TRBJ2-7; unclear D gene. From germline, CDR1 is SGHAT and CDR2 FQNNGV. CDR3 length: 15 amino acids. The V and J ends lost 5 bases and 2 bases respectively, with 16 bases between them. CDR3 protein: CASSPIRRRPYEQYV. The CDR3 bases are TGTGCCAGCAGCCCGATTAGGAGACGTCCCTACGAGCAGTACGTC.

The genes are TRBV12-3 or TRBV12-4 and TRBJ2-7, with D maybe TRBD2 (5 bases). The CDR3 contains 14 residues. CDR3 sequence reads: CASSLGSQPGWAAV. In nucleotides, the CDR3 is TGTGCCAGCAGTTTAGGTTCCCAGCCGGGGTGGGCAGCCGTC.

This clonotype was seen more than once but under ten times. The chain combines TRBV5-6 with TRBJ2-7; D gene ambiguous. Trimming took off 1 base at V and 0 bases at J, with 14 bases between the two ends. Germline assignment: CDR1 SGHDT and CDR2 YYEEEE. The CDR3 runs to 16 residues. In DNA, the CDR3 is TGTGCCAGCAGCTTGTCGTCGGCGGCCAGCTCCTACGAGCAGTACTTC. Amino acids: CASSLSSAASSYEQYF.

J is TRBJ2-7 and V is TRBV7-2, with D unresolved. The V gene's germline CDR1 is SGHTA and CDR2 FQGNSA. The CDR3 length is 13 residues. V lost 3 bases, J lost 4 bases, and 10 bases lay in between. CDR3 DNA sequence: TGTGCCAGCAGCTTGGGTCGAGAGTACGAGCAGTACTTC. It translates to CASSLGREYEQYF.

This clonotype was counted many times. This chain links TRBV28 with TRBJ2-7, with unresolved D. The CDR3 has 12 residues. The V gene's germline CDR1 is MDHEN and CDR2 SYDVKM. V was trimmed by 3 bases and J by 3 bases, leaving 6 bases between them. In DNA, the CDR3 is TGTGCCAGCAGTTTGGACCTCTACGAGCAGTACTTC. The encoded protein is CASSLDLYEQYF.

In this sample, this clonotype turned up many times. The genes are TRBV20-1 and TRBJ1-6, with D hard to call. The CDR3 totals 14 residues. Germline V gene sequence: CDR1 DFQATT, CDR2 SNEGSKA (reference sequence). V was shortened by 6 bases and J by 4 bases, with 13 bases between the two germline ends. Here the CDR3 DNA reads TGCAGTGCCCGAACGGTGGGTTATAATTCACCCCTCCACTTT. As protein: CSARTVGYNSPLHF.

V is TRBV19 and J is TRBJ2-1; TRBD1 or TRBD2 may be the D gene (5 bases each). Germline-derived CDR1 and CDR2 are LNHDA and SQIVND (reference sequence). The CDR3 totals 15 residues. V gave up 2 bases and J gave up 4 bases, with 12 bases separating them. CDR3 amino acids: CASSIQRGGYNEQFF. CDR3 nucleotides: TGTGCCAGTAGTATACAAAGGGGCGGGTACAATGAGCAGTTCTTC.

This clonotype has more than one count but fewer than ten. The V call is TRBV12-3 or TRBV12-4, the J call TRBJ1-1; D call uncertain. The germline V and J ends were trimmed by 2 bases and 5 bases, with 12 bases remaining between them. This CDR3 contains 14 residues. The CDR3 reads CASSLRRGYTEAFF. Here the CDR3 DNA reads TGTGCCAGCAGTTTACGAAGAGGGTATACTGAAGCTTTCTTT.

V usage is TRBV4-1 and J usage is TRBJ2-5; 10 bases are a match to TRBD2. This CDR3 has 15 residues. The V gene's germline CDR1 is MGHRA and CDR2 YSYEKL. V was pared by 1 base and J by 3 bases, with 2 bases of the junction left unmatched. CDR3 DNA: TGCGCCAGCAGCCAAGGAGCGGGGGGGAAAGAGACCCAGTACTTC. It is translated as CASSQGAGGKETQYF.

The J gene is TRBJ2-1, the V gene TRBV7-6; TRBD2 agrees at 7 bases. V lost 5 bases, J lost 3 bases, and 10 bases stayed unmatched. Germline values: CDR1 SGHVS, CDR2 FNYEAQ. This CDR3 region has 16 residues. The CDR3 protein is CASSPVGGEGYNEQFF. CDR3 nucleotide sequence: TGTGCCAGCAGCCCCGTCGGAGGGGAGGGCTACAATGAGCAGTTCTTC.